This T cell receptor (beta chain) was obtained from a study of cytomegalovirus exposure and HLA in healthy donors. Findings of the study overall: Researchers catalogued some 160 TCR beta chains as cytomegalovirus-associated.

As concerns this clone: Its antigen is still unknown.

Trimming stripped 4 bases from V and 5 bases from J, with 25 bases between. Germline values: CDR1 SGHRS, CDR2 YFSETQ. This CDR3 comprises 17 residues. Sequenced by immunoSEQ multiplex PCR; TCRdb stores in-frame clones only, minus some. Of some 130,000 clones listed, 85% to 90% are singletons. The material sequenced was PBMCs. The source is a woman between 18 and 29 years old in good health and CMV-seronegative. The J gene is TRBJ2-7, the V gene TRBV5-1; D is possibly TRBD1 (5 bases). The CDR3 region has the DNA TGCGCCAGCAGCCCCCCCTATGGACAATCGAACGGCAACGAGCAGTACTTC. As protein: CASSPPYGQSNGNEQYF.